This T cell receptor (beta chain) came from a study of T cells in Graves' hyperthyroidism and ophthalmopathy. The study, taken as a whole, reports: Most thyroid clonotypes expanded above 0.001 appeared in blood too.

In patients aged 18 to 65, hyperthyroidism was newly diagnosed, with duration under 2 months. The authors obtained PBMCs from about 9.5 ml of fresh peripheral blood. What was amplified from RNA transcripts were TCR beta CDR3 regions. A set of HTBI primers served as the primers for a first-round RT-PCR of the TCR CDR3. TCRdb passed the multiplex PCR reads through MiXCR, listing each CDR3 protein once. The table lists hundreds of thousands of distinct CDR3 sequences, about 17% of them singletons. Between the trimmed V and J ends, which lost 3 bases and 3 bases, there was a span of 15 bases. Germline-derived CDR1 and CDR2 are MNHNS and SASEGT. This CDR3 has 15 residues. This clonotype was observed at least ten times. Its antigen is still unknown.

The chain combines TRBV6-1 with TRBJ2-7; unclear D gene. The sequence came from a woman under 40 with Graves' hyperthyroidism. The specimen was blood. CDR3 in amino acids: CASSDTPSLYYEQYF. The CDR3 coding sequence is TGTGCCAGCAGTGACACGCCGAGCTTGTACTACGAGCAGTACTTC.